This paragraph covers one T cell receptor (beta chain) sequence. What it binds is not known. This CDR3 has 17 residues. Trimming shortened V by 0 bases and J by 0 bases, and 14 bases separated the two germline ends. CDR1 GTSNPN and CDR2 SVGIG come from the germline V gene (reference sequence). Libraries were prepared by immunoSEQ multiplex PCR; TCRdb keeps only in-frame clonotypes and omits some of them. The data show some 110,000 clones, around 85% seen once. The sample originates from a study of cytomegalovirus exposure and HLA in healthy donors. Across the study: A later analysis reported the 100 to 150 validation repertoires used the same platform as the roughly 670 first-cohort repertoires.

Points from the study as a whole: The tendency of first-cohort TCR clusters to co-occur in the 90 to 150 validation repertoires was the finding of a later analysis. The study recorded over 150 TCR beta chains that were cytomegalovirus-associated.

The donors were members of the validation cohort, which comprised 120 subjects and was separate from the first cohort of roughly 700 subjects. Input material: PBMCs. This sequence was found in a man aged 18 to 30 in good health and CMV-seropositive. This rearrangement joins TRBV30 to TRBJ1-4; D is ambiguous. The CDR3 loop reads CAWSVPLVATTNEKLFF. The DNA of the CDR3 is TGTGCCTGGAGTGTACCATTGGTGGCCACAACTAATGAAAAACTGTTTTTT. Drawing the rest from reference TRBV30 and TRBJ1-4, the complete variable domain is SQTIHQWPATLVQPVGSPLSLECTVEGTSNPNLYWYRQAAGRGLQLLFYSVGIGQISSEVPQNLSASRPQDRQFILSSKKLLLSDSGFYLCAWSVPLVATTNEKLFFGSGTQLSVL.